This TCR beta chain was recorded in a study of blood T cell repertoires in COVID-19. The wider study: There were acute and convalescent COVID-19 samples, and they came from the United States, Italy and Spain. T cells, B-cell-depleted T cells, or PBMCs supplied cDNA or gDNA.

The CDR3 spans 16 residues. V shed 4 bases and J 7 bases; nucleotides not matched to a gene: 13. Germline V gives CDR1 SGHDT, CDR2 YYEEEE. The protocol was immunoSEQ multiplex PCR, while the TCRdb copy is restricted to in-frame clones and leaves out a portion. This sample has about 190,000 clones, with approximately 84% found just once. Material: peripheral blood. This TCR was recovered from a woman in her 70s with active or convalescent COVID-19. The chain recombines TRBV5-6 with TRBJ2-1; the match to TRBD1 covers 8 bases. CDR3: CASSPWLQGARNEQFF. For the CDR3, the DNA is TGTGCCAGCAGCCCATGGTTGCAGGGGGCGAGGAATGAGCAGTTCTTC. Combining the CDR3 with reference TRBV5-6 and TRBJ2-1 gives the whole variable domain DAGVTQSPTHLIKTRGQQVTLRCSPKSGHDTVSWYQQALGQGPQFIFQYYEEEERQRGNFPDRFSGHQFPNYSSELNVNALLLGDSALYLCASSPWLQGARNEQFFGPGTRLTVL.